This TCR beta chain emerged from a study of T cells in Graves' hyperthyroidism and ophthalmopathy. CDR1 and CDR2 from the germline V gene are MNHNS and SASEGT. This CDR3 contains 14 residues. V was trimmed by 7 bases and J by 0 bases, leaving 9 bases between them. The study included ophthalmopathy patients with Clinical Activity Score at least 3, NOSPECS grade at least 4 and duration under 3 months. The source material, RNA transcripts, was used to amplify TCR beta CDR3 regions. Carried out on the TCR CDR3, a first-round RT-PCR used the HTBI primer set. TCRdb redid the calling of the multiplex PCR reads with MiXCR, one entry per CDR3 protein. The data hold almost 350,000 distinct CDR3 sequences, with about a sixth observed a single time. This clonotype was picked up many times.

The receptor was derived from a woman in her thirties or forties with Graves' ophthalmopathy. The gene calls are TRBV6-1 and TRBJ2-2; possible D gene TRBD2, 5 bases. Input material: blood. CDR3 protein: CASKWTPNTGELFF. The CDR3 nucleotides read TGTGCCAGCAAGTGGACTCCGAACACCGGGGAGCTGTTTTTT.